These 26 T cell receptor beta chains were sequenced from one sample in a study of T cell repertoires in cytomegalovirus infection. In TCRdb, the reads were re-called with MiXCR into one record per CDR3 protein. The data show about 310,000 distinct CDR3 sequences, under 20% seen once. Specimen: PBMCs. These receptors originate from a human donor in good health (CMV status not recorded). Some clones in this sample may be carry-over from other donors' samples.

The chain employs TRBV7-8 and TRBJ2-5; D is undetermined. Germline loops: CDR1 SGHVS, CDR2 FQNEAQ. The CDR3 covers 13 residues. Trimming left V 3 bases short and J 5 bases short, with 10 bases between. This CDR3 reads CASSFARVETQYF. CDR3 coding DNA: TGTGCCAGCAGCTTTGCCCGGGTGGAGACCCAGTACTTC.

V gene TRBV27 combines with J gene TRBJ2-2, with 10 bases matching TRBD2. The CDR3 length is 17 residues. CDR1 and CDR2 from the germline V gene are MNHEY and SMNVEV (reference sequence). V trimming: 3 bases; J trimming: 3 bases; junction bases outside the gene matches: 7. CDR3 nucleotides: TGTGCCAGCAGTTTCCTAGCGGGGGAGCCGTACACCGGGGAGCTGTTTTTT. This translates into CASSFLAGEPYTGELFF.

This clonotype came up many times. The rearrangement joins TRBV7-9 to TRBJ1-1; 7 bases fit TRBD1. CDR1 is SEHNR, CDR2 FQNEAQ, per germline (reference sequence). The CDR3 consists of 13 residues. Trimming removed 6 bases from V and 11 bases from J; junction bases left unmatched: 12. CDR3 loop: CASRPGQGGNAFF. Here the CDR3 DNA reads TGTGCCAGCAGGCCCGGCCAGGGGGGAAACGCTTTCTTT.

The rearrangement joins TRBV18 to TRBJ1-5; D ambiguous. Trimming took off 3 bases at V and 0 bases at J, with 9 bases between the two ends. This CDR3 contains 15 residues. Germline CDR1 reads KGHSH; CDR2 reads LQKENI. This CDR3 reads CASSPEVNSNQPQHF. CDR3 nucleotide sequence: TGTGCCAGCTCACCGGAGGTTAATAGCAATCAGCCCCAGCATTTT.

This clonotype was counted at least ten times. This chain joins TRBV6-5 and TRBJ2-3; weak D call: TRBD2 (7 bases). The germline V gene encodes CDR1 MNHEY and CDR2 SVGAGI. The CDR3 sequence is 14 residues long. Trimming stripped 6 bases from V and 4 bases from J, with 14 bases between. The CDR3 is CASRDGGAADTQYF. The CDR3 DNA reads TGTGCCAGCAGAGATGGGGGGGCCGCAGATACGCAGTATTTT.

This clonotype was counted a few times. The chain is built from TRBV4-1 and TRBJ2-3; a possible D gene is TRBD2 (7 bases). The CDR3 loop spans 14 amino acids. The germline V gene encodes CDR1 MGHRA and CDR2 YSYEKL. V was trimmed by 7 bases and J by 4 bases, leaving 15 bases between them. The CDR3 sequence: CASNRGAAADTQYF. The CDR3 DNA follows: TGCGCCAGCAACCGGGGGGCGGCCGCAGATACGCAGTATTTT.

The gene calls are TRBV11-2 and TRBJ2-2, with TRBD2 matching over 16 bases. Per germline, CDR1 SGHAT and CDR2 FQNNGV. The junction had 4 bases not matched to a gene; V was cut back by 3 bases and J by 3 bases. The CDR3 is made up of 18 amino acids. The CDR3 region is CASSLGTSGGAYTGELFF. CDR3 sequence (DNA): TGTGCCAGCAGCTTGGGGACTAGCGGGGGGGCCTACACCGGGGAGCTGTTTTTT. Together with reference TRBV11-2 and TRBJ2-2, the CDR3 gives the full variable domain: EAGVAQSPRYKIIEKRQSVAFWCNPISGHATLYWYQQILGQGPKLLIQFQNNGVVDDSQLPKDRFSAERLKGVDSTLKIQPAKLEDSAVYLCASSLGTSGGAYTGELFFGEGSRLTVL.

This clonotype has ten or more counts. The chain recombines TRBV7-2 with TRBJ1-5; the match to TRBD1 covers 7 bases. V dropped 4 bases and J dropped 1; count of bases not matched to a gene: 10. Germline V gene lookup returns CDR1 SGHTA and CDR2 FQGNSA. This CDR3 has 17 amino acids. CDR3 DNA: TGTGCCAGCAGCTCTGCCCCTTTGGGACAGAGCAATCAGCCCCAGCATTTT. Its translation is CASSSAPLGQSNQPQHF.

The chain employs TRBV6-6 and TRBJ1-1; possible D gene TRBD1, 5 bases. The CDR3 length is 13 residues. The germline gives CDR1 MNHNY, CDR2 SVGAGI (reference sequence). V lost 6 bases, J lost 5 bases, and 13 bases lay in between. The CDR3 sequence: CASRRDQGTEAFF. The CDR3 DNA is TGTGCCAGCAGGCGGGACCAGGGAACTGAAGCTTTCTTT.

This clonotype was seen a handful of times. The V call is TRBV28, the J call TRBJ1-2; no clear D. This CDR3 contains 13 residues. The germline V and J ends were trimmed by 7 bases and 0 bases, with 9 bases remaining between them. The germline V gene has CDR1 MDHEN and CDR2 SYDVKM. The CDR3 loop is CASISTPNYGYTF. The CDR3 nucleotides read TGTGCCAGCATATCTACCCCTAACTATGGCTACACCTTC.

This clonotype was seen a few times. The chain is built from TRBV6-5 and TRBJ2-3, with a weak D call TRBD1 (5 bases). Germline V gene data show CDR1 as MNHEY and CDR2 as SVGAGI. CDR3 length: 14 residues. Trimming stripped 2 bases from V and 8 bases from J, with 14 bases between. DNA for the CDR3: TGTGCCAGCAGTTACGACGGCAGGGCCAGTACGCAGTATTTT. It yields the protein CASSYDGRASTQYF.

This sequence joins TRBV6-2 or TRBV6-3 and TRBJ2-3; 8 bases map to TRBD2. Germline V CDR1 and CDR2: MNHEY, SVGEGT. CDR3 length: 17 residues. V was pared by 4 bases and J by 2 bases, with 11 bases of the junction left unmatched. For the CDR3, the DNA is TGTGCCAGCAGTTCAGGGGCTAGCGGGCCTCCCACAGATACGCAGTATTTT. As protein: CASSSGASGPPTDTQYF.

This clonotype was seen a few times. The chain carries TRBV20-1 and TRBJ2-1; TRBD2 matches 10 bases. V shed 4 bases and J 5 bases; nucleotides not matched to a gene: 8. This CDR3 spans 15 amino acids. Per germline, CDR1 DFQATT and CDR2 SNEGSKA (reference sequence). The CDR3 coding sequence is TGCAGTGCTACCCAGAGCGGGGGGGCGGACAATGAGCAGTTCTTC. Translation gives CSATQSGGADNEQFF.

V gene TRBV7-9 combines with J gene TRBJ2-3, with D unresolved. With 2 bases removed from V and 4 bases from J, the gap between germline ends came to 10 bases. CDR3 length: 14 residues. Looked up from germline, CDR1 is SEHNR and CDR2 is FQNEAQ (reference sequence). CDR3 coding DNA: TGTGCCAGCAGCTTAATGGGGTCGGCAGATACGCAGTATTTT. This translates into CASSLMGSADTQYF. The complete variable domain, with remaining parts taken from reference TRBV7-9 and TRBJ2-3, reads DTGVSQNPRHKITKRGQNVTFRCDPISEHNRLYWYRQTLGQGPEFLTYFQNEAQLEKSRLLSDRFSAERPKGSFSTLEIQRTEQGDSAMYLCASSLMGSADTQYFGPGTRLTVL.

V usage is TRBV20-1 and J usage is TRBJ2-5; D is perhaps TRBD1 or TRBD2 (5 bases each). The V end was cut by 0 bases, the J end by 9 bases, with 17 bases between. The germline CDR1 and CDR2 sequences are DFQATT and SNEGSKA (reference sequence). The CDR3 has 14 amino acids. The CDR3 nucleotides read TGCAGTGCTAGAGACAACCGGGACCCATGGGCCCAGTACTTC. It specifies CSARDNRDPWAQYF.

The CDR3 nucleotides are TGTGCCACCGGGGTGAGCTCCTACGAGCAGTACTTC. Encoded protein: CATGVSSYEQYF. J is TRBJ2-7 and V is TRBV28, with D maybe TRBD2 (5 bases). The CDR3 covers 12 residues. From germline, CDR1 is MDHEN and CDR2 SYDVKM. The V end was cut by 10 bases, the J end by 0 bases, with 10 bases between.

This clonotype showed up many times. Written as DNA, the CDR3 is TGTGCCAGCAGCTGGGCCAGCAATGAGCAGTTCTTC. Protein: CASSWASNEQFF. The chain has TRBV7-9 and TRBJ2-1; D is unresolved. The CDR3 sequence is 12 residues long. Germline-derived CDR1 and CDR2 are SEHNR and FQNEAQ (reference sequence). Trimming shortened V by 4 bases and J by 6 bases, and 7 bases separated the two germline ends.

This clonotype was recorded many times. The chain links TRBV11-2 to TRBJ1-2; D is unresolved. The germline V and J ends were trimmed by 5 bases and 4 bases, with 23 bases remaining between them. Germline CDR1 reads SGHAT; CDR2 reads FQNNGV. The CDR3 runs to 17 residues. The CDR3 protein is CASSHHSDLAAVYGYTF. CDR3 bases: TGTGCCAGCAGCCACCACTCTGATCTGGCGGCGGTCTATGGCTACACCTTC. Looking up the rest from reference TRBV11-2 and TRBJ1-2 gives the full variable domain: EAGVAQSPRYKIIEKRQSVAFWCNPISGHATLYWYQQILGQGPKLLIQFQNNGVVDDSQLPKDRFSAERLKGVDSTLKIQPAKLEDSAVYLCASSHHSDLAAVYGYTFGSGTRLTVV.

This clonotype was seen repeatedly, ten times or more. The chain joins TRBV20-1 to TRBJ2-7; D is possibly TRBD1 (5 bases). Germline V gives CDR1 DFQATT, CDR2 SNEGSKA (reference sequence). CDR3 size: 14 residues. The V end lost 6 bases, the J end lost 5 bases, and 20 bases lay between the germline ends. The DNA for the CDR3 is TGCAGTGCCTTCCCTCCCGGCAGGGCGGACGAGCAGTACTTC. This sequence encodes CSAFPPGRADEQYF.

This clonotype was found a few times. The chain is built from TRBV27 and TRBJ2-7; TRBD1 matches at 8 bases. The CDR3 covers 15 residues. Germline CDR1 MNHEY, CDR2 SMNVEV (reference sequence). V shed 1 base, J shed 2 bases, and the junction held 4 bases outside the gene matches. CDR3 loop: CASSLYGTGTYEQYF. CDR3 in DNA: TGTGCCAGCAGTTTATATGGGACAGGTACCTACGAGCAGTACTTC.

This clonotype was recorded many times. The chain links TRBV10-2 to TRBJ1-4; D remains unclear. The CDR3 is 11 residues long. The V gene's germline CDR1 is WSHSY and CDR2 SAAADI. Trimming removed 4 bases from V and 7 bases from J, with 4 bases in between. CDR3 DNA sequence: TGCGCCAGCAGTGGAGGTGAAAAACTGTTTTTT. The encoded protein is CASSGGEKLFF.

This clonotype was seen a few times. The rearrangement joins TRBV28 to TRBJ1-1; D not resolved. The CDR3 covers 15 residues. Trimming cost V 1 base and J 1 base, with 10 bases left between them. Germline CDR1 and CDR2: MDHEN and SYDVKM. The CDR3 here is CASSLSARTNTEAFF. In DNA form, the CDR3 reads TGTGCCAGCAGTTTATCTGCCAGGACGAACACTGAAGCTTTCTTT.

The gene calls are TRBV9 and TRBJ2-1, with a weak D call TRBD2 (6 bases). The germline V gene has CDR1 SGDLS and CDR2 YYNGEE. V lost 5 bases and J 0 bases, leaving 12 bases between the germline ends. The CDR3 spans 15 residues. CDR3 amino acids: CASRGVGGSYNEQFF. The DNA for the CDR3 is TGTGCCAGCAGGGGGGTGGGGGGCTCCTACAATGAGCAGTTCTTC.

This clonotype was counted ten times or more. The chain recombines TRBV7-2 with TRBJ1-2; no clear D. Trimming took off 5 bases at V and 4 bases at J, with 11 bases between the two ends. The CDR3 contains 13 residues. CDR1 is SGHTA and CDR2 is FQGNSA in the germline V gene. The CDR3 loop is CASSANWGYGYTF. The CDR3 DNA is TGTGCCAGCAGCGCGAATTGGGGCTATGGCTACACCTTC.

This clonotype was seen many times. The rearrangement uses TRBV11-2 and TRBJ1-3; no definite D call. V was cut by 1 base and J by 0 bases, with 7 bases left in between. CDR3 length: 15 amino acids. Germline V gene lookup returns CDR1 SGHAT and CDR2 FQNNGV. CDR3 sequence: CASSLVSGSGNTIYF. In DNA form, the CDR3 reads TGTGCCAGCAGCTTAGTCTCGGGCTCTGGAAACACCATATATTTT. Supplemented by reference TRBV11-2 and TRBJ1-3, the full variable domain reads EAGVAQSPRYKIIEKRQSVAFWCNPISGHATLYWYQQILGQGPKLLIQFQNNGVVDDSQLPKDRFSAERLKGVDSTLKIQPAKLEDSAVYLCASSLVSGSGNTIYFGEGSWLTVV.

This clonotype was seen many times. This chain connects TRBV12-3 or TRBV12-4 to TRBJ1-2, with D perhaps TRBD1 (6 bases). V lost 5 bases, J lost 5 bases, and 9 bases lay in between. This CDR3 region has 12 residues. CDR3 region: CASSIGGYGYTF. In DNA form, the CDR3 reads TGTGCCAGCAGTATAGGGGGATATGGCTACACCTTC.